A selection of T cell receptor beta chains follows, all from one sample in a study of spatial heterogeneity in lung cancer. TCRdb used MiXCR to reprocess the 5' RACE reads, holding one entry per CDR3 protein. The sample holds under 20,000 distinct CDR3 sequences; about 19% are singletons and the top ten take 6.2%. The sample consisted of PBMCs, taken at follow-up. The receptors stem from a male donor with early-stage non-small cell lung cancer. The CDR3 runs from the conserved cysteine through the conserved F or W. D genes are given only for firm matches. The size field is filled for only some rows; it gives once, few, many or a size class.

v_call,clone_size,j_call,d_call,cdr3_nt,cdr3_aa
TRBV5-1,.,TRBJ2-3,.,TGCGCCAGCAGCTTTAGGTCGAGAGATACGCAGTATTTT,CASSFRSRDTQYF
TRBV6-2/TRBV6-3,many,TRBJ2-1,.,TGTGCCAGCAGTTCCATGAGGGCAGGGGTTACCTATGAGCAGTTCTTC,CASSSMRAGVTYEQFF
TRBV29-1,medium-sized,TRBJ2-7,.,TGCAGCGTTGAGTCAGCTACCGCCTACGAGCAGTACTTC,CSVESATAYEQYF
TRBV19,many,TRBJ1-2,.,TGTGCCAGTAGTCTCTCGGGGTGGCATGGCTACACCTTC,CASSLSGWHGYTF
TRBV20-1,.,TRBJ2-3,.,TGCAGTGGAGTTGGGCCGGGGCGGAATACGCAGTATTTT,CSGVGPGRNTQYF
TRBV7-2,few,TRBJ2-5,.,TGTGCCAGCAGCTTAAGAGGTAGCACAGAGACCCAGTACTTC,CASSLRGSTETQYF
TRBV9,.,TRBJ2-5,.,TGTGCCAGCAGCGTAGCGGGGTTACAAGAGACCCAGTACTTC,CASSVAGLQETQYF
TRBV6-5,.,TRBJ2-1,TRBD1,TGTGCCAGCAGTCCGGGACAGGCGTCAAGTCCTTTGCAGTTCTTC,CASSPGQASSPLQFF
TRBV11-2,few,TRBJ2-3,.,TGTGCCAGCGGGTTCACAGATACGCAGTATTTT,CASGFTDTQYF
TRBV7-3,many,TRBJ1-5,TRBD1,TGTGCCAGCAGCTTTGACAGGGGGACGCCCCAGCATTTT,CASSFDRGTPQHF
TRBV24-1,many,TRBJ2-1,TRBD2,TGTGCCACCAGTCGTGGGCTAGCGGGGACCTCCTACAATGAGCAGTTCTTC,CATSRGLAGTSYNEQFF
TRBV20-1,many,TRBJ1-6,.,TGCAGTGCTAGAGCCGCCAGCTCCTATAATTCACCCCTCCACTTT,CSARAASSYNSPLHF
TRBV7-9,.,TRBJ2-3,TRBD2,TGTGCCAGCACCCCCCCCGGACTAGCGGGAAGCACAGATACGCAGTATTTT,CASTPPGLAGSTDTQYF
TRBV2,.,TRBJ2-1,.,TGTGCCAGCAGTCCCATGAGGGGTTTACCGCACAATGAGCAGTTCTTC,CASSPMRGLPHNEQFF
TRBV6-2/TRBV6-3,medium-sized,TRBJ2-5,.,TGTGCCAGCAGCCCGGTAGAAGAGACCCAGTACTTC,CASSPVEETQYF
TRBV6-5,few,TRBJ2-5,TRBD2,TGTGCCAGCAGTTACTCGGGGACTAGCGGGGGTTTTTGGCAAGAGACCCAGTACTTC,CASSYSGTSGGFWQETQYF
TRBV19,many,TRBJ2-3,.,TGTGCCAGTAGTCGAGATACGCAGTATTTT,CASSRDTQYF
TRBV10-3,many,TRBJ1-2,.,TGTGCCATCAGTGAGTCGGGACGGGAGTATGGCTACACCTTC,CAISESGREYGYTF
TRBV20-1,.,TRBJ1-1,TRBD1,TGCAGTGCTAGAGATCTGGCAGGGGGGGAGACTGAAGCTTTCTTT,CSARDLAGGETEAFF
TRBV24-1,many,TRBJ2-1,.,TGTGCCACCAGTGACCCCGAAAGTGTCGAGCAGTTCTTC,CATSDPESVEQFF
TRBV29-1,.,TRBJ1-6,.,TGCGGCGTGGGGGACGGAAAAAATAATTCACCCCTCCACTTT,CGVGDGKNNSPLHF
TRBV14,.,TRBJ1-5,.,TGTGCCAGCAGCCAGGGGGAAGGGCAGCCCCAGCATTTT,CASSQGEGQPQHF
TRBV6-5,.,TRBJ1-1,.,TGTGCCAGCAGTTACTTTGGGGGTCGGGCTTTCTTT,CASSYFGGRAFF
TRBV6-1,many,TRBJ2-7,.,TGTGCCAGCAGTGAAAAGCCACTCTTGACAGTCTCCTACGAGCAGTACTTC,CASSEKPLLTVSYEQYF
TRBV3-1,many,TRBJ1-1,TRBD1,TGTGCCAGCAGCCCCTGGGGGAAGGGGGCCACTGAAGCTTTCTTT,CASSPWGKGATEAFF
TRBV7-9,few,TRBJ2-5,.,TGTGCCAGCAGCCCAACCGGGACCTCGAAAGAGACCCAGTACTTC,CASSPTGTSKETQYF
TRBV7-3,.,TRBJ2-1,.,TGTGCCAGCAGCCAACAACTCGCCTCAGAAGAGCAGTTCTTC,CASSQQLASEEQFF